This TCR beta chain was captured by sequencing in a study of CD8+CD57+ T cells in acquired aplastic anemia. The study, taken as a whole, reports: Patients had under 30 CD8+ CDR3 sequences in common with controls (the shared set).

Only patients with CD8+CD57+ cell expansion on flow cytometry were chosen for sequencing. Turning to this clonotype: Its antigen remains unidentified.

Genomic DNA, the template, was used for profiling of the TCR beta VDJ and CDR3. One entry per CDR3 protein results from TCRdb running MiXCR on the reads. Here the sample spans about 200,000 distinct CDR3 sequences, 55% to 65% being singletons. This TCR was recovered from a human donor with aplastic anemia. Material for sequencing was sorted CD4+, CD8+, or CD8+CD57+ T cells (not recorded which) from PBMCs.

The CDR3 is CAWNSPPGLAGGPGEQYF. As DNA, the CDR3 is TGTGCCTGGAATAGTCCCCCAGGACTAGCGGGAGGGCCGGGCGAGCAGTACTTC. V is TRBV11-1 and J is TRBJ2-7, with 15 nucleotides matching TRBD2. Trimming took 11 bases from V and 6 from J; bases not matched to a gene: 20. CDR1 is SGHAT, CDR2 FQDESV, per germline (reference sequence). The CDR3 is 18 amino acids.